These 21 T cell receptor beta chains share one sample of origin, sequenced in a study of T cell repertoires in cytomegalovirus infection. TCRdb called the reads again in MiXCR, with one record for every CDR3 protein. The sample consists of around 430,000 distinct CDR3 sequences, under 55% of them appearing once. These receptors have no known antigen. Here the sequenced sample was cultured PBMCs, taken from culture after CMV antigen stimulation. The receptors were sampled from a human donor in good health (CMV status not recorded). Some clones in this sample may be carry-over from other donors' samples.

The chain recombines TRBV7-9 with TRBJ1-6; 7 nucleotides match TRBD1. The CDR3 is made up of 13 amino acids. Germline loops: CDR1 SEHNR, CDR2 FQNEAQ (reference sequence). The V gene end was trimmed by 6 bases and the J gene end by 7 bases; junction bases not matched to a gene: 3. CDR3 nucleotides: TGTGCCAGCAGGGGACAGCTAAATTCACCCCTCCACTTT. Translating gives CASRGQLNSPLHF.

The sample holds many counts of this clonotype. The J gene is TRBJ2-1, the V gene TRBV6-1; 8 bases are a match to TRBD2. CDR1 is MNHNS and CDR2 is SASEGT in the germline V gene. With 6 bases clipped from V and 2 bases from J, the junction kept 15 bases outside the gene matches. This CDR3 is 18 amino acids long. CDR3 amino acids: CASRLRVALAGTYNEQFF. The CDR3, as DNA: TGTGCCAGCAGACTAAGGGTCGCGTTAGCGGGGACCTACAATGAGCAGTTCTTC.

J is TRBJ1-2 and V is TRBV11-2; no definite D call. The CDR3 consists of 14 residues. V dropped 4 bases and J dropped 3 bases, with 12 bases sitting between them. The germline V gene has CDR1 SGHAT and CDR2 FQNNGV. The CDR3 nucleotides are TGTGCCAGCAGCTGGAGCGTCGGGGACTATGGCTACACCTTC. The encoded protein is CASSWSVGDYGYTF.

This clonotype was seen a handful of times. The V gene is TRBV7-2, the J gene TRBJ2-1, with D possibly matching TRBD2 (6 bases). The germline V and J ends were trimmed by 1 base and 2 bases, with 9 bases remaining between them. This CDR3 region has 15 residues. Germline V gives CDR1 SGHTA, CDR2 FQGNSA. CDR3 amino acids: CASSLVAAPYNEQFF. CDR3 coding DNA: TGTGCCAGCAGCTTAGTAGCGGCCCCCTACAATGAGCAGTTCTTC. Full variable domain (rest looked up from reference TRBV7-2 and TRBJ2-1): GAGVSQSPSNKVTEKGKDVELRCDPISGHTALYWYRQSLGQGLEFLIYFQGNSAPDKSGLPSDRFSAERTGGSVSTLTIQRTQQEDSAVYLCASSLVAAPYNEQFFGPGTRLTVL.

The V and J genes are TRBV4-3 and TRBJ2-1; D is ambiguous. CDR1 is LGHNA and CDR2 is YSLEER in the germline V gene. The CDR3 sequence is 13 residues long. V lost 3 bases and J lost 2, with 5 bases in between. CDR3 sequence: CASSHWPYNEQFF. The CDR3 bases are TGCGCCAGCAGCCATTGGCCCTACAATGAGCAGTTCTTC.

This clonotype was recorded a few times. The chain joins TRBV12-3 or TRBV12-4 to TRBJ1-1, with D uncertain. Trimming cost V 7 bases and J 1 base, with 10 bases left between them. The CDR3 has 13 amino acids. Here the CDR3 DNA reads TGTGCCAGCACCCTTCTGGAGAACACTGAAGCTTTCTTT. As protein: CASTLLENTEAFF.

This clonotype was picked up many times. This rearrangement joins TRBV7-2 to TRBJ2-3; D gene ambiguous. Germline loops: CDR1 SGHTA, CDR2 FQGNSA. Trimming stripped 0 bases from V and 6 bases from J, with 10 bases between. This CDR3 is built from 14 residues. The CDR3 sequence: CASSLASRVDTQYF. CDR3 bases: TGTGCCAGCAGCTTAGCGTCCCGAGTGGATACGCAGTATTTT.

This rearrangement joins TRBV20-1 to TRBJ2-3, with 11 nucleotides matching TRBD2. Looked up from germline, CDR1 is DFQATT and CDR2 is SNEGSKA (reference sequence). This CDR3 has 18 amino acids. V lost 3 bases and J lost 3; bases outside the gene matches: 14. Here the CDR3 DNA reads TGCAGTGCTAGTCCTAGGACTAGCGGGCCTAAGGGGACAGATACGCAGTATTTT. This translates into CSASPRTSGPKGTDTQYF.

This rearrangement joins TRBV5-4 to TRBJ2-5; D is undetermined. This CDR3 contains 14 residues. V was pared by 0 bases and J by 3 bases, with 9 bases between. The germline gives CDR1 SGHNT, CDR2 YYREEE (reference sequence). The CDR3 reads CASSLGVTEETQYF. The CDR3 DNA reads as TGTGCCAGCAGCTTGGGGGTGACTGAAGAGACCCAGTACTTC.

This clonotype was seen at least ten times. This chain uses TRBV7-2 with TRBJ1-1, with 9 positions matching TRBD1. Germline V gene sequence: CDR1 SGHTA, CDR2 FQGNSA. There are 15 residues in the CDR3. V lost 5 bases to trimming and J lost 5 bases; unmatched junction nucleotides: 9. The CDR3 DNA is TGTGCCAGCAGCGTATCGACAGGGGGGTTTACTGAAGCTTTCTTT. It specifies CASSVSTGGFTEAFF. Full variable domain (missing parts from reference TRBV7-2 and TRBJ1-1): GAGVSQSPSNKVTEKGKDVELRCDPISGHTALYWYRQSLGQGLEFLIYFQGNSAPDKSGLPSDRFSAERTGGSVSTLTIQRTQQEDSAVYLCASSVSTGGFTEAFFGQGTRLTVV.

The rearrangement uses TRBV27 and TRBJ1-2; 7 bases align to TRBD1. CDR1 MNHEY and CDR2 SMNVEV come from the germline V gene (reference sequence). V lost 5 bases to trimming and J lost 5 bases; unmatched junction nucleotides: 8. This CDR3 spans 14 amino acids. In nucleotides, the CDR3 is TGTGCCAGCAGTATAGGACAGGACTTTTATGGCTACACCTTC. Amino acids: CASSIGQDFYGYTF.

The chain has TRBV5-4 and TRBJ1-6; D is undetermined. The CDR3 contains 14 residues. V gave up 4 bases and J gave up 4 bases, with 9 bases separating them. The germline V gene encodes CDR1 SGHNT and CDR2 YYREEE (reference sequence). CDR3 nucleotides: TGTGCCAGCAGCCAAGACGAGTATAATTCACCCCTCCACTTT. It encodes CASSQDEYNSPLHF.

This chain links TRBV5-1 with TRBJ2-3, with a possible D match to TRBD1 (5 bases). Trimming took off 0 bases at V and 4 bases at J, with 12 bases between the two ends. CDR1 is SGHRS, CDR2 YFSETQ, per germline. The length of the CDR3 is 15 residues. CDR3 nucleotides: TGCGCCAGCAGCTTGGAAGGGGCCGACCCAGATACGCAGTATTTT. This encodes CASSLEGADPDTQYF. Full variable domain (rest looked up from reference TRBV5-1 and TRBJ2-3): KAGVTQTPRYLIKTRGQQVTLSCSPISGHRSVSWYQQTPGQGLQFLFEYFSETQRNKGNFPGRFSGRQFSNSRSEMNVSTLELGDSALYLCASSLEGADPDTQYFGPGTRLTVL.

Only a few counts were recorded for this clonotype. The gene calls are TRBV7-9 and TRBJ1-5; D not resolved. The CDR3 is made up of 12 amino acids. V shed 4 bases and J shed 6 bases, with 7 bases lying between them. Germline CDR1 and CDR2: SEHNR and FQNEAQ (reference sequence). The CDR3 DNA is TGTGCCAGCAGCTCCGGGGTTCAGCCCCAGCATTTT. Its translation: CASSSGVQPQHF.

V is TRBV4-1 and J is TRBJ2-7, with 9 nucleotides matching TRBD2. Germline CDR1 and CDR2: MGHRA and YSYEKL. The V and J ends lost 3 bases and 7 bases, in that order; junction bases with no gene match: 10. The CDR3 loop spans 15 amino acids. The CDR3 protein is CASSQVAGAAQEQYF. For the CDR3, the DNA is TGCGCCAGCAGCCAGGTAGCGGGAGCCGCTCAAGAGCAGTACTTC.

The chain employs TRBV7-2 and TRBJ2-7, with 8 positions matching TRBD2. The length of the CDR3 is 15 residues. Germline V gives CDR1 SGHTA, CDR2 FQGNSA. V gave up 2 bases and J gave up 2 bases; unmatched junction bases: 5. The CDR3 DNA is TGTGCCAGCAGCTTAAAGGGACTAGGTCCCTACGAGCAGTACTTC. It codes for CASSLKGLGPYEQYF.

This chain uses TRBV6-6 with TRBJ2-1; maybe TRBD1 (5 bases). The V and J ends lost 7 bases and 11 bases respectively, with 15 bases between them. The CDR3 loop spans 12 amino acids. The V gene's germline CDR1 is MNHNY and CDR2 SVGAGI (reference sequence). The DNA of the CDR3 is TGTGCCAGCATTGACAGTCCCTTTAAGCAGTTCTTC. This translates into CASIDSPFKQFF.

The rearrangement uses TRBV28 and TRBJ2-1, with D hard to call. Looked up from germline, CDR1 is MDHEN and CDR2 is SYDVKM. There are 11 residues in the CDR3. Trimming took off 6 bases at V and 12 bases at J, with 12 bases between the two ends. CDR3 sequence reads: CASRDQRGQFF. In DNA form, the CDR3 reads TGTGCCAGCAGGGACCAAAGAGGGCAGTTCTTC. Looking up the rest from reference TRBV28 and TRBJ2-1 gives the full variable domain: DVKVTQSSRYLVKRTGEKVFLECVQDMDHENMFWYRQDPGLGLRLIYFSYDVKMKEKGDIPEGYSVSREKKERFSLILESASTNQTSMYLCASRDQRGQFFGPGTRLTVL.

This sequence joins TRBV4-1 and TRBJ2-7; possibly TRBD2 for D (6 bases). The CDR3 consists of 16 residues. Germline lookup yields CDR1 MGHRA and CDR2 YSYEKL. V was cut by 2 bases and J by 3 bases, with 17 bases left in between. The CDR3, as DNA: TGCGCCAGCAGCCAAAAGTTCAACGGGCGGGACTACGAGCAGTACTTC. It specifies CASSQKFNGRDYEQYF.

This clonotype showed up just once. CDR3: CASSGEPGTQYF. CDR3 bases: TGTGCCAGCTCCGGGGAGCCGGGTACGCAGTATTTT. The chain is built from TRBV18 and TRBJ2-3, with D maybe TRBD2 (5 bases). The germline V gene has CDR1 KGHSH and CDR2 LQKENI. Trimming shortened V by 6 bases and J by 8 bases, and 12 bases separated the two germline ends. The CDR3 consists of 12 residues. Based on the CDR3 plus reference TRBV18 and TRBJ2-3, the full variable domain is NAGVMQNPRHLVRRRGQEARLRCSPMKGHSHVYWYRQLPEEGLKFMVYLQKENIIDESGMPKERFSAEFPKEGPSILRIQQVVRGDSAAYFCASSGEPGTQYFGPGTRLTVL.

The chain joins TRBV20-1 to TRBJ1-1; D is ambiguous. The ends were cut back, 5 bases at V and 11 bases at J, with 6 bases in the middle. Germline V gene lookup returns CDR1 DFQATT and CDR2 SNEGSKA (reference sequence). This CDR3 contains 8 residues. CDR3 sequence: CSARPAFF. In nucleotides, the CDR3 is TGCAGTGCTCGCCCGGCTTTCTTT.